Below, one T cell receptor (beta chain) is given with its context. The data stem from a study of shared clonotypes between healthy human individuals. V trimming: 7 bases; J trimming: 0 bases; junction bases outside the gene matches: 9. CDR3 size: 16 residues. Germline CDR1 is MNHNY and CDR2 is SVGAGI (reference sequence). Sequencing was performed with immunoSEQ multiplex PCR; in TCRdb, only in-frame clones are kept and a portion is missing. The table shows more than 1 million clones, with 75% to 85% occurring only once. V usage is TRBV6-6 and J usage is TRBJ1-5; 7 bases fit TRBD1. The sample comprised memory CD4+ T cells from PBMCs. Regarding subset: CD45RA-negative fraction. This sequence was found in a man between 18 and 35 years old in good health. Some clones in this sample may be carry-over from other donors' samples. The DNA of the CDR3 is TGTGCCAGCACCGGGGACAGACGATATAGCAATCAGCCCCAGCATTTT. This gives the protein CASTGDRRYSNQPQHF.